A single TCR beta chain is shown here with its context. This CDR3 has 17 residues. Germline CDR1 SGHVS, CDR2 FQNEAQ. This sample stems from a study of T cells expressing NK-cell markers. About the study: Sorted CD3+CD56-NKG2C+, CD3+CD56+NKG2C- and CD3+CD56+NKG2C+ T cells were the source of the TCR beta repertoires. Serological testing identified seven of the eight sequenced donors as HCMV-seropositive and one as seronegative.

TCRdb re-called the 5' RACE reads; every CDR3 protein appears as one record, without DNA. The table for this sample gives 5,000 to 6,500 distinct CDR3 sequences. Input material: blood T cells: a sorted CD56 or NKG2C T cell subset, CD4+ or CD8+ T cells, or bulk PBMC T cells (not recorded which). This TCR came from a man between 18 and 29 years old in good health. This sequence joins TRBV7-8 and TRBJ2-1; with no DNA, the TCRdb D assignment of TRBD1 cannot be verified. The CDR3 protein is CASTGPRFRGAYNEQFF.